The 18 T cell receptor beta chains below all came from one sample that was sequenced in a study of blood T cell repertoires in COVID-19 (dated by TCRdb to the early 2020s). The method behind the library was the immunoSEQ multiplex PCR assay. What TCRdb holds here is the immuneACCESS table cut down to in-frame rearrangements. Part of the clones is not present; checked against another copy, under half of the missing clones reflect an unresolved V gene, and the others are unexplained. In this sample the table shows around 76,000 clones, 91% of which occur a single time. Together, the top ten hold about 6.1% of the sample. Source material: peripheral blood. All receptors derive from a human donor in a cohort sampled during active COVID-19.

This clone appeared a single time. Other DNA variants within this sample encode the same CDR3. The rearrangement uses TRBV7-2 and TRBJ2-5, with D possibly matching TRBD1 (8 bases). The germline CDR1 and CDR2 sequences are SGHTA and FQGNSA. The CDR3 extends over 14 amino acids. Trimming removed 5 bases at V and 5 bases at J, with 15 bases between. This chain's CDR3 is CASSRGQGGETQYF. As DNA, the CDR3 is TGTGCCAGCAGCAGAGGACAGGGAGGGGAGACCCAGTACTTC.

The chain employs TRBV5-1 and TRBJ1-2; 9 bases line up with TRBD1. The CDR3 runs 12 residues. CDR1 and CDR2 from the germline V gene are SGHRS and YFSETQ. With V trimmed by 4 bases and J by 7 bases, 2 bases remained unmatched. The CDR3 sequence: CASSPTGGGYTF. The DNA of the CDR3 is TGCGCCAGCAGCCCGACAGGGGGTGGCTACACCTTC.

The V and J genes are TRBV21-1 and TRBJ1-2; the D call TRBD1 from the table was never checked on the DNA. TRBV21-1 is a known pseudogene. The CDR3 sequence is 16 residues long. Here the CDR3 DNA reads TGTGCCAGCAGCAACGAAACTAGGACAGGTCACTATGGCTACACCTTC. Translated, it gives CASSNETRTGHYGYTF.

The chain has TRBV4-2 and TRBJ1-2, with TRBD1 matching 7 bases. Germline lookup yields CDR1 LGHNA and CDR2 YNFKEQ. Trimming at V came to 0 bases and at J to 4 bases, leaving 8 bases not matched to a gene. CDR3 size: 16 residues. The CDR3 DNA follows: TGTGCCAGCAGCCAAGATCTAAGGGGGCGTGTCTATGGCTACACCTTC. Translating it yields CASSQDLRGRVYGYTF.

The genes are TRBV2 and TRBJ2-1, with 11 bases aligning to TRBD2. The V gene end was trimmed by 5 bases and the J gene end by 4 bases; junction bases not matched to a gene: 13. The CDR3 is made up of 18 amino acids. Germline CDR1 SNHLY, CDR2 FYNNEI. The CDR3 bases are TGTGCCAGCAGTTCACATTTTCAACTAGCGGGGGCTTACAATGAGCAGTTCTTC. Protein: CASSSHFQLAGAYNEQFF. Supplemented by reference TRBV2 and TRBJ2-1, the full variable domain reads EPEVTQTPSHQVTQMGQEVILRCVPISNHLYFYWYRQILGQKVEFLVSFYNNEISEKSEIFDDQFSVERPDGSNFTLKIRSTKLEDSAMYFCASSSHFQLAGAYNEQFFGPGTRLTVL.

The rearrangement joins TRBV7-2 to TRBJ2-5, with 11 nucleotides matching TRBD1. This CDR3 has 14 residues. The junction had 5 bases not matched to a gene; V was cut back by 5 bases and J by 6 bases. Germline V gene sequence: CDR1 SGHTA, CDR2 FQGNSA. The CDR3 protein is CASSTGQGAKTQYF. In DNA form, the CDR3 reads TGTGCCAGCAGCACCGGACAGGGGGCGAAGACCCAGTACTTC.

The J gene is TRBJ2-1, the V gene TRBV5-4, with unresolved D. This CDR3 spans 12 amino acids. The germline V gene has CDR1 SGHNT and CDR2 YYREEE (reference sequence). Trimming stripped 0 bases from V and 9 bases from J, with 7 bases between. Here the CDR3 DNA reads TGTGCCAGCAGCTTGGTTTTGAGTGAGCAGTTCTTC. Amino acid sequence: CASSLVLSEQFF.

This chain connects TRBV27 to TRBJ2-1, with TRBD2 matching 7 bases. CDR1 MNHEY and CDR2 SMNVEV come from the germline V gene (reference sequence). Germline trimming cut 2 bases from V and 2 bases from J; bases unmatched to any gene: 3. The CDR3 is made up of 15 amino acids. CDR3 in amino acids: CASSLDTSAYNEQFF. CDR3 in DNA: TGTGCCAGCAGTTTAGATACTAGCGCCTACAATGAGCAGTTCTTC.

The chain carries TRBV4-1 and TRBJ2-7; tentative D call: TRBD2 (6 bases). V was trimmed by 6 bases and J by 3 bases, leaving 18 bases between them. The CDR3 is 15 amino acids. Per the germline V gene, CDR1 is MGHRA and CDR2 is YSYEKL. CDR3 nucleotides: TGCGCCAGCAGTCCACGTCTAGCGATAAACTACGAGCAGTACTTC. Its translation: CASSPRLAINYEQYF.

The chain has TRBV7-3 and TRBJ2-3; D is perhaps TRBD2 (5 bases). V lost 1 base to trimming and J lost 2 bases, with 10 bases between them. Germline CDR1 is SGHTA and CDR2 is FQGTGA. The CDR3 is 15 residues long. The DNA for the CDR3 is TGTGCCAGCAGCTTAATGCGGGCGGCCACAGATACGCAGTATTTT. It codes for CASSLMRAATDTQYF.

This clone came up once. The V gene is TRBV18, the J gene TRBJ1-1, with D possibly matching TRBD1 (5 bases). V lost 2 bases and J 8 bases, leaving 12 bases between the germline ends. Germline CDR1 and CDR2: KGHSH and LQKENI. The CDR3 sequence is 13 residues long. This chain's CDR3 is CASSPSAGLEAFF. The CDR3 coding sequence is TGTGCCAGCTCACCATCGGCAGGGCTCGAAGCTTTCTTT.

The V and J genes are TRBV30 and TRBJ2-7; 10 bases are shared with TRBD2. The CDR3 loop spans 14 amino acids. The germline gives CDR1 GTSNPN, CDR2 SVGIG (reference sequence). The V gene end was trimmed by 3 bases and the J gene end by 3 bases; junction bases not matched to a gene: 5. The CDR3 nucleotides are TGTGCCTGGAGGCTAGCGGGGGACTACTACGAGCAGTACTTC. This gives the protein CAWRLAGDYYEQYF. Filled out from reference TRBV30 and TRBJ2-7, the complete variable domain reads SQTIHQWPATLVQPVGSPLSLECTVEGTSNPNLYWYRQAAGRGLQLLFYSVGIGQISSEVPQNLSASRPQDRQFILSSKKLLLSDSGFYLCAWRLAGDYYEQYFGPGTRLTVT.

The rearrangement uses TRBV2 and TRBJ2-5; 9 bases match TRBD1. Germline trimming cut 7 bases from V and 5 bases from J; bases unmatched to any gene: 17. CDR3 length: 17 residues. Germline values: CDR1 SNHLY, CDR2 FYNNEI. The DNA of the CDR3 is TGTGCCAGCACCCTGGGCCTAACCGGGACAGGGCCCGAGACCCAGTACTTC. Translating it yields CASTLGLTGTGPETQYF.

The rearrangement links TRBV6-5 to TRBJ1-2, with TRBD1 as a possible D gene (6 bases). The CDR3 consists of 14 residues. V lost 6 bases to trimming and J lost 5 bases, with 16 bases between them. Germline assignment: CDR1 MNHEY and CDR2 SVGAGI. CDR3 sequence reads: CASRPGQLLYGYTF. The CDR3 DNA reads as TGTGCCAGCAGGCCGGGACAACTCCTTTATGGCTACACCTTC.

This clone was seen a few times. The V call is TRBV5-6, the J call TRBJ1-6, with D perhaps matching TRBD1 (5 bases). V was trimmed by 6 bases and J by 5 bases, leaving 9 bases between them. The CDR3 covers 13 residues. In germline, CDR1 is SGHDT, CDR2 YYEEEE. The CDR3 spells CASKGQDNSPLHF. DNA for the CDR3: TGTGCCAGCAAGGGGCAGGATAATTCACCCCTCCACTTT.

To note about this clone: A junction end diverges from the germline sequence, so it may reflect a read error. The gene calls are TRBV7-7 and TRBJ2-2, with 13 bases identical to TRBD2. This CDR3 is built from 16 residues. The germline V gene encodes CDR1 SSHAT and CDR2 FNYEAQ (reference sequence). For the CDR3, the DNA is TGTGCTAGCAGCTCAACTAGCGGGGGGGACACCGGGGAGCTGTTTTTT. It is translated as CASSSTSGGDTGELFF.

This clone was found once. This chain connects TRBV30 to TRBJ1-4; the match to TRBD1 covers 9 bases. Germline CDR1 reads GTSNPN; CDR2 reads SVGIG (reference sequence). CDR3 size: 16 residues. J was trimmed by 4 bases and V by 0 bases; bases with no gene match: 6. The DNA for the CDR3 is TGTGCCTGGAGTGTAGAACGGGGACAGGGTAATGAAAAACTGTTTTTT. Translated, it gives CAWSVERGQGNEKLFF. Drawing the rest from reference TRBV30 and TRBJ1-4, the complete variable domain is SQTIHQWPATLVQPVGSPLSLECTVEGTSNPNLYWYRQAAGRGLQLLFYSVGIGQISSEVPQNLSASRPQDRQFILSSKKLLLSDSGFYLCAWSVERGQGNEKLFFGSGTQLSVL.

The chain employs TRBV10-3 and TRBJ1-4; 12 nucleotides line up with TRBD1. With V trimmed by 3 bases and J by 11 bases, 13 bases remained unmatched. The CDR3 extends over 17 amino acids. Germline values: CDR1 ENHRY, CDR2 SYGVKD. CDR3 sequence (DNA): TGTGCCATCAGTGATTCCCCGGGACAGGGGGCGTTAGGGAAACTGTTTTTT. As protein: CAISDSPGQGALGKLFF.